What follows are 2 T cell receptor beta chains derived from one specimen sequenced in a study of blood T cell repertoires in COVID-19. The assay was immunoSEQ multiplex PCR, and TCRdb's table has in-frame clones only and misses some. The data show 150,000 to 200,000 clones, around 82% seen once. Source material: peripheral blood. Every receptor here comes from a man between 60 and 75 years old who had recovered from COVID-19.

The chain has TRBV7-3 and TRBJ2-7; D gene ambiguous. V was shortened by 5 bases and J by 6 bases, with 14 bases between the two germline ends. Per germline, CDR1 SGHTA and CDR2 FQGTGA. This CDR3 contains 13 residues. CDR3: CASSPGSGAEQYF. CDR3 sequence (DNA): TGTGCCAGCAGCCCTGGGTCGGGTGCCGAGCAGTACTTC.

The rearrangement links TRBV9 to TRBJ2-5; D is perhaps TRBD1 (6 bases). The CDR3 totals 11 residues. The V and J ends lost 4 bases and 5 bases respectively, with 6 bases between them. CDR1 and CDR2 from the germline V gene are SGDLS and YYNGEE. DNA of the CDR3: TGTGCCAGCAGCAGGGGGGAGACCCAGTACTTC. This codes for CASSRGETQYF.